The 20 T cell receptor beta chains given below trace back to one sample, sequenced in a study of cytomegalovirus exposure and HLA in healthy donors. The PCR contained 60 Vbeta and 13 Jbeta primers. The data were produced by immunoSEQ multiplex PCR, yet TCRdb's version contains in-frame clones alone and is incomplete. The sample yields about 160,000 clones, around three quarters seen once. The source material was PBMCs. The receptors shown here come from a middle-aged man in good health and CMV-seronegative.

This chain links TRBV5-4 with TRBJ2-3; D unresolved. The V end was cut by 2 bases, the J end by 2 bases, with 6 bases between. The CDR3 runs to 13 residues. Germline CDR1 reads SGHNT; CDR2 reads YYREEE (reference sequence). Here the CDR3 reads CASSLLHTDTQYF. For the CDR3, the DNA is TGTGCCAGCAGCTTACTTCACACAGATACGCAGTATTTT.

The chain combines TRBV19 with TRBJ1-1, with TRBD1 matching 10 bases. In germline, CDR1 is LNHDA, CDR2 SQIVND (reference sequence). The CDR3 has 17 residues. The ends lost 5 bases at V and 0 bases at J; junction bases unmatched: 9. CDR3 in DNA: TGTGCCAGTAGTCTCCGGGGGGACAGGGGCATGAACACTGAAGCTTTCTTT. The encoded protein is CASSLRGDRGMNTEAFF.

This clone was observed a few times. The V call is TRBV5-4, the J call TRBJ2-3; 7 nucleotides match TRBD1. After removal of 4 bases from V and 6 bases from J, the junction contained 5 bases not matched to a gene. The CDR3 loop spans 13 amino acids. Germline V gives CDR1 SGHNT, CDR2 YYREEE (reference sequence). The CDR3: CASSNPTGDTQYF. The CDR3 DNA reads TGTGCCAGCAGCAACCCGACAGGGGATACGCAGTATTTT.

The chain has TRBV7-2 and TRBJ2-2, with 8 bases that match TRBD1. Trimming took 5 bases from V and 4 from J; bases not matched to a gene: 9. This CDR3 contains 16 residues. Per germline, CDR1 SGHTA and CDR2 FQGNSA. The CDR3 DNA reads as TGTGCCAGCAGCCCCCAGGGGGCGGGATCCACCGGGGAGCTGTTTTTT. Protein product: CASSPQGAGSTGELFF.

Of note for this clone: The same CDR3 is also encoded by other DNA sequences in this sample. The gene calls are TRBV19 and TRBJ1-5; no clear D gene. Trimming cost V 1 base and J 0 bases, with 7 bases left between them. The CDR3 runs 15 residues. Germline V lookup: CDR1 LNHDA, CDR2 SQIVND (reference sequence). This chain's CDR3 is CASSIGQYSNQPQHF. The DNA for the CDR3 is TGTGCCAGTAGTATAGGGCAGTATAGCAATCAGCCCCAGCATTTT.

The chain couples TRBV11-1 to TRBJ2-7, with 9 bases that match TRBD2. CDR1 SGHAT and CDR2 FQDESV come from the germline V gene (reference sequence). With V trimmed by 3 bases and J by 5 bases, 5 bases remained unmatched. The CDR3 is 14 amino acids. As DNA, the CDR3 is TGTGCCAGCAGCTTCTCTAGCGGGATAAACGAGCAGTACTTC. Its protein is CASSFSSGINEQYF.

V is TRBV29-1 and J is TRBJ1-4; 8 bases agree with TRBD1. The CDR3 consists of 14 residues. Germline V gives CDR1 SQVTM, CDR2 ANQGSEA. Trimming at V came to 1 base and at J to 8 bases, leaving 6 bases not matched to a gene. CDR3 sequence: CSVEGGRGHEKLFF. For the CDR3, the DNA is TGCAGCGTTGAAGGGGGCAGGGGGCACGAAAAACTGTTTTTT.

The chain employs TRBV5-4 and TRBJ2-3; TRBD1 might be the D (5 bases). The CDR3 covers 14 residues. Germline V CDR1 and CDR2: SGHNT, YYREEE (reference sequence). With 1 base removed from V and 4 bases from J, the gap between germline ends came to 10 bases. The CDR3 DNA is TGTGCCAGCAGCTTGAGGCAGGGCTCAGATACGCAGTATTTT. Residues: CASSLRQGSDTQYF.

Points on this clone: Additional DNA sequences in this sample encode the identical CDR3. The gene calls are TRBV19 and TRBJ1-2; 9 bases match TRBD1. The J segment lost 3 bases and the V segment lost 5 bases, leaving 4 bases of the junction unmatched. CDR3 length: 14 residues. The germline V gene has CDR1 LNHDA and CDR2 SQIVND (reference sequence). The CDR3 is CASSPRDRDYGYTF. CDR3 DNA: TGTGCCAGTAGTCCCCGGGACAGGGACTATGGCTACACCTTC.

J is TRBJ1-6 and V is TRBV19, with D maybe TRBD1 (6 bases). Germline V gene lookup returns CDR1 LNHDA and CDR2 SQIVND (reference sequence). This CDR3 comprises 15 residues. V was shortened by 5 bases and J by 5 bases, with 13 bases between the two germline ends. In nucleotides, the CDR3 is TGTGCCAGTAGTCCCCGGACAGCAGATAATTCACCCCTCCACTTT. Translating it yields CASSPRTADNSPLHF.

This chain connects TRBV29-1 to TRBJ1-2, with D unclear. V was shortened by 2 bases and J by 6 bases, with 7 bases between the two germline ends. This CDR3 region has 11 residues. CDR1 is SQVTM, CDR2 ANQGSEA, per germline. Written as DNA, the CDR3 is TGCAGCGTTGAATTGAGAGATGGCTACACCTTC. Protein: CSVELRDGYTF. The whole variable domain, remainder taken from reference TRBV29-1 and TRBJ1-2, is SAVISQKPSRDICQRGTSLTIQCQVDSQVTMMFWYRQQPGQSLTLIATANQGSEATYESGFVIDKFPISRPNLTFSTLTVSNMSPEDSSIYLCSVELRDGYTFGSGTRLTVV.

The chain recombines TRBV5-4 with TRBJ2-7; TRBD1 matches 8 bases. Looked up from germline, CDR1 is SGHNT and CDR2 is YYREEE (reference sequence). After removal of 5 bases from V and 5 bases from J, the junction contained 12 bases not matched to a gene. There are 15 residues in the CDR3. The CDR3 nucleotides are TGTGCCAGCAGGGAGGGACAGGCCCTCCCCCACGAGCAGTACTTC. Translated: CASREGQALPHEQYF.

CDR3 bases: TGCAGCGTTAGGATCGGGGGCTCCTACGAGCAGTACTTC. Its translation is CSVRIGGSYEQYF. V gene TRBV29-1 combines with J gene TRBJ2-7, with D perhaps matching TRBD2 (6 bases). This CDR3 spans 13 amino acids. V dropped 5 bases and J dropped 0 bases, with 11 bases sitting between them. Germline CDR1 is SQVTM and CDR2 is ANQGSEA.

As regards this clone: Other DNA sequences in this specimen translate into the identical CDR3. The V gene is TRBV29-1, the J gene TRBJ1-2; D gene unclear. Germline V gene data show CDR1 as SQVTM and CDR2 as ANQGSEA. The CDR3 totals 14 residues. V lost 6 bases to trimming and J lost 2 bases, with 16 bases between them. CDR3 protein: CSVVDGAKNYGYTF. The DNA of the CDR3 is TGCAGCGTCGTGGATGGAGCAAAAAACTATGGCTACACCTTC.

The chain has TRBV5-1 and TRBJ1-2, with 9 nucleotides matching TRBD1. There are 14 residues in the CDR3. CDR1 and CDR2 from the germline V gene are SGHRS and YFSETQ. V lost 7 bases, J lost 5 bases, and 9 bases stayed unmatched. The CDR3 bases are TGCGCCAGCGGCCGGGACAGGGTATGGTATGGCTACACCTTC. It encodes CASGRDRVWYGYTF.

The chain joins TRBV6-5 to TRBJ2-1, with 8 bases aligning to TRBD2. Germline loops: CDR1 MNHEY, CDR2 SVGAGI. The CDR3 runs to 15 residues. V lost 6 bases and J lost 2; bases outside the gene matches: 6. CDR3 region: CASSPNSGTYNEQFF. The CDR3 DNA sequence: TGTGCCAGCAGCCCAAATAGCGGGACCTACAATGAGCAGTTCTTC.

The genes are TRBV10-3 and TRBJ2-1, with 11 nucleotides matching TRBD2. The V gene's germline CDR1 is ENHRY and CDR2 SYGVKD. V was clipped by 5 bases and J by 8 bases; unmatched bases: 11. CDR3 size: 16 residues. CDR3 residues: CAISTTSGSLGDEQFF. In DNA form, the CDR3 reads TGTGCCATCAGTACAACTAGCGGGAGTCTTGGAGATGAGCAGTTCTTC.

V usage is TRBV4-3 and J usage is TRBJ1-6; TRBD1 matches at 7 bases. The J segment lost 6 bases and the V segment lost 0 bases, leaving 2 bases of the junction unmatched. The CDR3 covers 15 residues. Germline-derived CDR1 and CDR2 are LGHNA and YSLEER. Here the CDR3 DNA reads TGCGCCAGCAGCCAAGATGGGGACAGTAATTCACCCCTCCACTTT. This translates into CASSQDGDSNSPLHF.

In the case of this clone: The germline gene is not matched at one end of the junction; a read error may be the cause. This chain uses TRBV7-9 with TRBJ1-1; weak D call: TRBD1 (5 bases). CDR1 is SEHNR and CDR2 is FQNEAQ in the germline V gene (reference sequence). CDR3 length equals 12 residues. CDR3 in amino acids: CSSSFDSLEAFF. For the CDR3, the DNA is TGTTCCAGCAGCTTCGACAGTCTCGAAGCTTTCTTT. Supplemented by reference TRBV7-9 and TRBJ1-1, the full variable domain reads DTGVSQNPRHKITKRGQNVTFRCDPISEHNRLYWYRQTLGQGPEFLTYFQNEAQLEKSRLLSDRFSAERPKGSFSTLEIQRTEQGDSAMYLCSSSFDSLEAFFGQGTRLTVV.

The chain links TRBV7-2 to TRBJ2-7; no clear D gene. The CDR3 covers 15 residues. V was pared by 4 bases and J by 0 bases, with 13 bases between. CDR1 SGHTA and CDR2 FQGNSA come from the germline V gene. CDR3 residues: CASSSRVSASYEQYF. CDR3 in DNA: TGTGCCAGCAGCTCCCGGGTATCGGCCTCCTACGAGCAGTACTTC.